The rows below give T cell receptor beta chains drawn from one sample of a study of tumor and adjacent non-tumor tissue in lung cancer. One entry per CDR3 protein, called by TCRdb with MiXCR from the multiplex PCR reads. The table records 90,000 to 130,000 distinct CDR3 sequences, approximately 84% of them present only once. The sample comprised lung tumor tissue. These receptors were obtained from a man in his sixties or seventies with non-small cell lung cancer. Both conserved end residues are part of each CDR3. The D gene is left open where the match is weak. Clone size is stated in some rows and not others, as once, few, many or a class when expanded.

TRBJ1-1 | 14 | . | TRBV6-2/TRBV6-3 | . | CASSSIGEGTETFF | TGTGCCAGCAGTTCGATCGGAGAGGGCACTGAAACTTTCTTT
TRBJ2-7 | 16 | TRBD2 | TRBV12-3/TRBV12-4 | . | CVSSLTISGRVNEQYF | TGTGTCAGCAGTCTAACCATTAGCGGGAGGGTCAACGAGCAGTACTTC
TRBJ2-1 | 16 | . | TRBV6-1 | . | CTSTLRGGIGSDEQFF | TGTACCAGCACCCTAAGGGGGGGCATCGGGTCCGATGAGCAGTTCTTC
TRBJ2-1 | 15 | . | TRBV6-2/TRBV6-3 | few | CASSPRLGNTNGQFF | TGTGCTAGCAGTCCGAGACTAGGCAATACCAATGGGCAGTTCTTC
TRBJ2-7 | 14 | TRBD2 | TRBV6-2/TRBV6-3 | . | CASRLAGPSYEQYF | TGTGCCAGCAGACTAGCGGGACCGAGCTACGAGCAATACTTC
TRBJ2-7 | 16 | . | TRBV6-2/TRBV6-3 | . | CASSPFREGANYEQYF | TGTGCCAGCAGCCCCTTCCGGGAGGGGGCCAACTACGAACAGTACTTC
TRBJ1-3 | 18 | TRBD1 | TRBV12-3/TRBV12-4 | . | CACSRPGTGIGSGNTIYF | TGCGCCTGTAGTCGTCCCGGGACAGGGATCGGCTCTGGAAACACCATATATTTT
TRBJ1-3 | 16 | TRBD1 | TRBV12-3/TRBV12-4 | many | CASSRQGASSGNTIYF | TGTGCCAGCAGTCGACAGGGGGCGAGCTCTGGAAACACCATATATTTT
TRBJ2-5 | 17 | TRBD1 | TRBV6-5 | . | CASSSAGTGFPHETLYF | TGTGCCAGCAGTTCCGCCGGGACAGGGTTCCCACATGAGACCCTTTACTTC
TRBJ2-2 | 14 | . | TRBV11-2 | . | CASSMDSQSRELFF | TGTGCCAGCAGCATGGACAGTCAGTCAAGGGAGCTGTTTTTT
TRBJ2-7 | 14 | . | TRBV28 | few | CASGPRTGAYEQYF | TGTGCCAGCGGTCCCAGGACGGGGGCCTATGAGCAGTACTTC
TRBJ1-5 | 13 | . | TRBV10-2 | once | CASNDSDNQPHHF | TGCGCCAGCAATGACAGCGATAATCAGCCCCATCATTTT
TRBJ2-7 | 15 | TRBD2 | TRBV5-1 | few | CASGLQGAGVDEQYF | TGCGCCAGCGGCTTGCAGGGAGCGGGAGTCGACGAGCAGTACTTC
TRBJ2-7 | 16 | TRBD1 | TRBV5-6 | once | CVSSSNRGNFMYEQYF | TGTGTCAGCAGCTCTAACAGGGGGAACTTTATGTACGAGCAGTACTTC
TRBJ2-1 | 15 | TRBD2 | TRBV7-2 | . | CASSPRTSGINEQFF | TGTGCCAGTAGCCCGCGGACTAGCGGGATAAATGAGCAGTTCTTC
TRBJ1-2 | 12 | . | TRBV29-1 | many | CSVAGRNYGYTF | TGCAGCGTTGCCGGCAGAAACTATGGCTACACCTTC